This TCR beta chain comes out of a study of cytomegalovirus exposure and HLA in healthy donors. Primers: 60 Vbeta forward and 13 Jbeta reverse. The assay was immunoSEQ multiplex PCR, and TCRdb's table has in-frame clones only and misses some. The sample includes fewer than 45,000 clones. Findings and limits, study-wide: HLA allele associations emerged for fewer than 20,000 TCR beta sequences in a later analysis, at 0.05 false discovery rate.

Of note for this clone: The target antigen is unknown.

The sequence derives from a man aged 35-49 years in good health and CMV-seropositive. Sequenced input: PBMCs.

CDR3 in amino acids: CASSVSGDTQYF. As DNA, the CDR3 is TGTGCCAGCAGTGTATCGGGGGATACGCAGTATTTT. The V gene is TRBV2, the J gene TRBJ2-3; weak D call: TRBD2 (5 bases). Trimming took off 4 bases at V and 6 bases at J, with 8 bases between the two ends. Germline assignment: CDR1 SNHLY and CDR2 FYNNEI. The CDR3 spans 12 residues. Based on the CDR3 plus reference TRBV2 and TRBJ2-3, the full variable domain is EPEVTQTPSHQVTQMGQEVILRCVPISNHLYFYWYRQILGQKVEFLVSFYNNEISEKSEIFDDQFSVERPDGSNFTLKIRSTKLEDSAMYFCASSVSGDTQYFGPGTRLTVL.